This T cell receptor beta chain appears in the sequencing data of a study of shared clonotypes between healthy human individuals. Overall study context: A donor's plate count was three for CD4 naive and three for CD4 memory; CD8 naive had two and CD8 memory one.

This clone was picked up a small number of times. Its antigen is undetermined. The study's findings and limits: Among the subsets, naive ones generally showed larger estimated richness than memory ones.

Clones were sequenced by immunoSEQ multiplex PCR, and TCRdb holds only the in-frame ones, with some missing. The sample includes a few hundred thousand clones, 74% of them seen just once. CD4+ cell separation produced CD45RA+ naive and CD45RA-negative memory subsets. CDR1 is GTSNPN and CDR2 is SVGIG in the germline V gene (reference sequence). The CDR3 is made up of 14 amino acids. J gave up 5 bases and V 5 bases, and 9 bases lay outside the gene matches. The chain uses TRBV30 and TRBJ2-1, with 7 bases aligning to TRBD2. The sequencing sample was made of memory CD4+ T cells sorted from blood. Subset meaning: CD45RA-negative fraction. This receptor was identified in a man aged 30 to 39 in good health. The CDR3 nucleotides read TGTGCCTGGGCCCGGGACTACCTGAACAATGAGCAGTTCTTC. This codes for CAWARDYLNNEQFF. The variable domain in full, with the rest retrieved from reference TRBV30 and TRBJ2-1, is SQTIHQWPATLVQPVGSPLSLECTVEGTSNPNLYWYRQAAGRGLQLLFYSVGIGQISSEVPQNLSASRPQDRQFILSSKKLLLSDSGFYLCAWARDYLNNEQFFGPGTRLTVL.